This T cell receptor (beta chain) appears in the sequencing data of a study of PD-1 blockade in classical Hodgkin lymphoma. CDR3 length: 15 residues. The germline CDR1 and CDR2 sequences are MNHEY and SVGAGI. V shed 0 bases and J shed 7 bases, with 15 bases lying between them. Assay used: immunoSEQ multiplex PCR; TCRdb lists only in-frame clones, some missing. Among 95,000 to 100,000 clones listed, around 89% were seen once. To note about this clone: The antigen remains unidentified.

Study observations and caveats: Nivolumab initiated under 1 year post-ASCT led to patient exclusion. Patients who responded completely had about the same baseline diversity as newly diagnosed patients. While CD8+ TCR diversity did not rise significantly by C4D1, CD4+ TCR diversity did.

All patients relapsed after autologous stem cell transplantation, and brentuximab vedotin exposure varied. The V and J genes are TRBV6-5 and TRBJ1-2; D is undetermined. Sequences were derived from peripheral blood mononuclear cells (PBMCs), sampled before the second cycle of nivolumab. The origin of this receptor is a human donor with classical Hodgkin lymphoma. The CDR3 coding sequence is TGTGCCAGCAGTTACTCAACGCCCCAGACGAGTGGCTACACCTTC. This codes for CASSYSTPQTSGYTF.